This TCR beta chain appears in the sequencing data of a study of T cells in Graves' hyperthyroidism and ophthalmopathy. The trim removed 1 base at V and 2 bases at J, leaving 1 base unmatched. Germline CDR1 is DFQATT and CDR2 is SNEGSKA (reference sequence). The CDR3 extends over 13 amino acids. TCR beta CDR3 region amplification was performed from RNA transcripts. In the first-round RT-PCR of the TCR CDR3, the HTBI primer set was used. In TCRdb, the multiplex PCR reads were re-called with MiXCR into one record per CDR3 protein. There are 500,000 to 650,000 distinct CDR3 sequences in the sample; over 15% occur only once, and 17% lies in the top ten. This clonotype was detected many times. Patients with ophthalmopathy all had a Clinical Activity Score of at least 3, a NOSPECS grade of at least 4 and duration under 3 months. Reasons for excluding patients were uncontrolled infection, other autoimmune disease, pregnancy or lactation. Using about 10 ml of fresh peripheral blood, PBMCs were prepared.

The rearrangement uses TRBV20-1 and TRBJ2-7, with 8 positions matching TRBD1. The sequencing sample was made of blood. This TCR was recovered from a woman aged 18-30 years with Graves' ophthalmopathy. The CDR3 sequence is CSARGTGTYEQYF. The CDR3 DNA reads TGCAGTGCTAGAGGGACAGGGACCTACGAGCAGTACTTC.